This paragraph covers one T cell receptor (beta chain) sequence. The PCR ran on 60 Vbeta and 13 Jbeta primers. Original analysis: Later work found roughly 80 million unique TCR beta chains, with about 10 million shared. Sequencing used immunoSEQ multiplex PCR; TCRdb keeps in-frame clones, though not all of them. V, J and clone size derive from that table, while D and trimming were established from the DNA sequence. This table has 150,000 to 200,000 clones, less than 85% appearing once. Donors counted as nominally healthy when sampled, yet unrecorded immune exposures were likely. This entry is derived from a study of cytomegalovirus exposure and HLA in healthy donors. Germline loops: CDR1 SGHKS, CDR2 YYEKEE (reference sequence). The CDR3 runs 15 residues. Losses at the gene ends were 1 base for V and 7 bases for J; bases not matched to a gene: 7.

The receptor's source is a girl aged 10 to 17 in good health and CMV-seropositive. Sequencing was done on a sample of PBMCs. The rearrangement uses TRBV5-5 and TRBJ1-5, with 8 bases lining up with TRBD1. This CDR3 is CASSLPGRGPQPQHF. In DNA form, the CDR3 reads TGTGCCAGCAGCTTGCCGGGCAGGGGGCCACAGCCCCAGCATTTT.